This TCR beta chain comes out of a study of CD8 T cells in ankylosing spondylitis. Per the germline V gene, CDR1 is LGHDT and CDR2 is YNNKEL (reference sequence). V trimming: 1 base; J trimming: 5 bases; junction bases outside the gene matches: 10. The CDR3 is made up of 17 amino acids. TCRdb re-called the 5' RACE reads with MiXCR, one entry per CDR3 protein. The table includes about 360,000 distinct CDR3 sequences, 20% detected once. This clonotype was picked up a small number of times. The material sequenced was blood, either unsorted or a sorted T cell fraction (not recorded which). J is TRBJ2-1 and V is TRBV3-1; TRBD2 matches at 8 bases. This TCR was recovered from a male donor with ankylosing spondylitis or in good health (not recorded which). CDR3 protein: CASSQGPSGGPDNEQFF. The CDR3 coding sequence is TGTGCCAGCAGCCAAGGACCCAGCGGGGGCCCGGACAATGAGCAGTTCTTC.